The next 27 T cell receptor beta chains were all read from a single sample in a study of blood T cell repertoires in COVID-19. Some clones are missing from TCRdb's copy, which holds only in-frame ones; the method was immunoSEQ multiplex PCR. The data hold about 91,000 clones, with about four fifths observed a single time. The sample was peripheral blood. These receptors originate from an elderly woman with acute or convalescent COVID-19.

The DNA of the CDR3 is TGTGCCAGCAGCGTAGGAACAGGGTTAGGGAGGAACACTGAAGCTTTCTTT. Translating it yields CASSVGTGLGRNTEAFF. This chain connects TRBV9 to TRBJ1-1, with a tentative D call TRBD1 (6 bases). The CDR3 contains 17 residues. CDR1 is SGDLS, CDR2 YYNGEE, per germline. V lost 0 bases to trimming and J lost 1 base, with 16 bases between them.

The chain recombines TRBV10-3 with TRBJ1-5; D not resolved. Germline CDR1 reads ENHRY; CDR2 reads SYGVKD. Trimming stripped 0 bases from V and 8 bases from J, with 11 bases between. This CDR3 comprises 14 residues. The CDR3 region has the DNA TGTGCCATCAGTGAGTCGGTGAGGCTGGAGCCCCAGCATTTT. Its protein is CAISESVRLEPQHF.

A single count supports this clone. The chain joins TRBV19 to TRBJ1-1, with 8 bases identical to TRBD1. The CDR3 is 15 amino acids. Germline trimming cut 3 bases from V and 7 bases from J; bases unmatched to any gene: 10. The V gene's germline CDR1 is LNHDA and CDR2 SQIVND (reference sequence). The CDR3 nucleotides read TGTGCCAGTAGTATGCCCCGGACAGGGCGGGATGAAGCTTTCTTT. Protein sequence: CASSMPRTGRDEAFF. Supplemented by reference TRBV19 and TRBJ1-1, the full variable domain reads DGGITQSPKYLFRKEGQNVTLSCEQNLNHDAMYWYRQDPGQGLRLIYYSQIVNDFQKGDIAEGYSVSREKKESFPLTVTSAQKNPTAFYLCASSMPRTGRDEAFFGQGTRLTVV.

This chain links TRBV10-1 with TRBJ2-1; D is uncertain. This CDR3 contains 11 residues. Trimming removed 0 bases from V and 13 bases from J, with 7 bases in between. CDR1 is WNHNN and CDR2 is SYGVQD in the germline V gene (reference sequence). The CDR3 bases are TGCGCCAGCAGTGAGTCGGCAGTCCAGTTCTTC. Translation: CASSESAVQFF.

For the CDR3, the DNA is TGCGCCAGCAGCTTGATCCGCGGTTACTCCTACAATGAGCAGTTCTTC. This sequence encodes CASSLIRGYSYNEQFF. This rearrangement joins TRBV5-1 to TRBJ2-1; D unclear. V was shortened by 1 base and J by 0 bases, with 11 bases between the two germline ends. CDR1 is SGHRS, CDR2 YFSETQ, per germline. CDR3 size: 16 residues.

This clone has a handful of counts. This chain's CDR3 is CASSYLSRGRAEAFF. The CDR3 nucleotides are TGTGCCAGCAGTTACCTTTCCAGGGGGCGCGCTGAAGCTTTCTTT. V and J are TRBV6-5 and TRBJ1-1; 8 nucleotides agree with TRBD1. The CDR3 sequence is 15 residues long. From germline, CDR1 is MNHEY and CDR2 SVGAGI. V lost 2 bases and J lost 6; bases outside the gene matches: 8.

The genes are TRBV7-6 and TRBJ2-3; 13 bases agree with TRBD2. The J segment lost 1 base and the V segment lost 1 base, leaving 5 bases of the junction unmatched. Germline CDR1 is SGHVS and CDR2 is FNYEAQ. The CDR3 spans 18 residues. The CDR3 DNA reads TGTGCCAGCAGCTTAGGGACTAGCGGGAGTGTCGGCACAGATACGCAGTATTTT. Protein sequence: CASSLGTSGSVGTDTQYF.

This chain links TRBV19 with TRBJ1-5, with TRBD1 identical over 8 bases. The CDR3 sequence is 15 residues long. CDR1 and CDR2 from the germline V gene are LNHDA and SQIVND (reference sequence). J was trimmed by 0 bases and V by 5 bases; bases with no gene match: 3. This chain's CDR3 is CASSADRGSNQPQHF. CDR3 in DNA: TGTGCCAGTAGTGCTGACAGGGGTAGCAATCAGCCCCAGCATTTT.

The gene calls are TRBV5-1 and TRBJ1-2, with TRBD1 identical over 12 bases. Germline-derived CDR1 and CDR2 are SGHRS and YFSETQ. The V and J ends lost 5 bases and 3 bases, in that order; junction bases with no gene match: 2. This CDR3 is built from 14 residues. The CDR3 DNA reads TGCGCCAGCAGAGGGACAGGGGGCTACTATGGCTACACCTTC. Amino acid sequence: CASRGTGGYYGYTF.

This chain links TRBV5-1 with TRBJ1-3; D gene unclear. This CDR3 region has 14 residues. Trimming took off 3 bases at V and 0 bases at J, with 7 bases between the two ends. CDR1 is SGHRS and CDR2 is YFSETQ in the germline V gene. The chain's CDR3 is CASSSLDSGNTIYF. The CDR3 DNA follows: TGCGCCAGCAGCTCACTAGACTCTGGAAACACCATATATTTT.

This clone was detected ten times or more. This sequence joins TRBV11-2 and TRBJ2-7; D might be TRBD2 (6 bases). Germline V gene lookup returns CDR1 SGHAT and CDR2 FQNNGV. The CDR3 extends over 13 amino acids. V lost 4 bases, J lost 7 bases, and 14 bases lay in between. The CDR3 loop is CASSSAGPREQYF. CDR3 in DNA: TGTGCCAGCAGCTCCGCGGGGCCCAGGGAGCAGTACTTC.

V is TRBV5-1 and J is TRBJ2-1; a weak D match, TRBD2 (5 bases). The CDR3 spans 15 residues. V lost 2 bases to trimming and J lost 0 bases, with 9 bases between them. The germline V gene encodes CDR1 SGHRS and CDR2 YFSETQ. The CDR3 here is CASSFTGSSYNEQFF. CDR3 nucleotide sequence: TGCGCCAGCAGCTTCACGGGGAGCTCCTACAATGAGCAGTTCTTC.

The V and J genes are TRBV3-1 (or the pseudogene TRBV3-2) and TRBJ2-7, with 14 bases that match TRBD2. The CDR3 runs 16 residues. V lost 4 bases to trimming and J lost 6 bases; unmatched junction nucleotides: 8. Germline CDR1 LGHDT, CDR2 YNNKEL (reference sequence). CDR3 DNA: TGTGCCAGCAGCCTGACGGGACTAGCGGGAGTCTCCGAGCAGTACTTC. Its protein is CASSLTGLAGVSEQYF.

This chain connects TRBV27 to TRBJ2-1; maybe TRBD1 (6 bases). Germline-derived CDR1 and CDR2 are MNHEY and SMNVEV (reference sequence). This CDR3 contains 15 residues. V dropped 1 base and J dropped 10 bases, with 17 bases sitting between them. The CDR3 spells CASSLWAGDPREQFF. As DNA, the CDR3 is TGTGCCAGCAGTTTATGGGCAGGGGATCCGCGAGAGCAGTTCTTC.

CDR3 sequence (DNA): TGCGCCAGCAGCTTGCGAGGTAGCGGCGAGCAGTTCTTC. This encodes CASSLRGSGEQFF. The V call is TRBV5-1, the J call TRBJ2-1; D possibly corresponds to TRBD2 (6 bases). V dropped 1 base and J dropped 10 bases, with 12 bases sitting between them. Germline CDR1 SGHRS, CDR2 YFSETQ. This CDR3 comprises 13 residues.

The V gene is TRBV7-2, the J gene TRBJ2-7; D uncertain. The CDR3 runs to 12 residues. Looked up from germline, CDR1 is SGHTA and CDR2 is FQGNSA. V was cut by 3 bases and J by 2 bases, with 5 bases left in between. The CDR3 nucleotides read TGTGCCAGCAGCTTTAATACCTACGAGCAGTACTTC. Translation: CASSFNTYEQYF.

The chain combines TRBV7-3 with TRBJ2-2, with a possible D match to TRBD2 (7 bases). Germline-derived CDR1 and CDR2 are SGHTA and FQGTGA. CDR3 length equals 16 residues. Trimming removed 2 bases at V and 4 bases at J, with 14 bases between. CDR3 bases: TGTGCCAGCAGCTTACATGGCGGGGGCCTCACCGGGGAGCTGTTTTTT. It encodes CASSLHGGGLTGELFF. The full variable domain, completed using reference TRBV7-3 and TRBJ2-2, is GAGVSQTPSNKVTEKGKYVELRCDPISGHTALYWYRQSLGQGPEFLIYFQGTGAADDSGLPNDRFFAVRPEGSVSTLKIQRTERGDSAVYLCASSLHGGGLTGELFFGEGSRLTVL.

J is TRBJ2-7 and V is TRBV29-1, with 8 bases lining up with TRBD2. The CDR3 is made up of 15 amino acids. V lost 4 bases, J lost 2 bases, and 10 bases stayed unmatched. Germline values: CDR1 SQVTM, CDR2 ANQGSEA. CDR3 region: CSVVGAGGRTYEQYF. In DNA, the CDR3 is TGCAGCGTTGTTGGTGCGGGAGGACGAACCTACGAGCAGTACTTC.

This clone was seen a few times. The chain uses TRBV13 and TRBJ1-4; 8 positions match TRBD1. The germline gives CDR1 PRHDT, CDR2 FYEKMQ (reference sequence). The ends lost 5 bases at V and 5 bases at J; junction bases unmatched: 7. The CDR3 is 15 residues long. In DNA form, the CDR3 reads TGTGCCAGCAGCACACGACAGGGGCTCAATGAAAAACTGTTTTTT. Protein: CASSTRQGLNEKLFF.

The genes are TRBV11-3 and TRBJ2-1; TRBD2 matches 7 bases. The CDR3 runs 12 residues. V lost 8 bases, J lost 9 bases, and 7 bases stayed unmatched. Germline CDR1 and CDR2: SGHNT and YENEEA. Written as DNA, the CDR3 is TGTGCCAGCTCTTCGGGGAGGGGTGAGCAGTTCTTC. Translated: CASSSGRGEQFF.

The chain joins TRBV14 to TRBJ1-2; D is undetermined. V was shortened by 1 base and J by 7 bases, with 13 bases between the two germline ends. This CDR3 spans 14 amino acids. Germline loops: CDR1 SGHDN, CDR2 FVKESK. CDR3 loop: CASSQARDSFGYTF. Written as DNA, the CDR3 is TGTGCCAGCAGCCAAGCCCGAGACTCTTTTGGCTACACCTTC. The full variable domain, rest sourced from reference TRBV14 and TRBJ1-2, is EAGVTQFPSHSVIEKGQTVTLRCDPISGHDNLYWYRRVMGKEIKFLLHFVKESKQDESGMPNNRFLAERTGGTYSTLKVQPAELEDSGVYFCASSQARDSFGYTFGSGTRLTVV.

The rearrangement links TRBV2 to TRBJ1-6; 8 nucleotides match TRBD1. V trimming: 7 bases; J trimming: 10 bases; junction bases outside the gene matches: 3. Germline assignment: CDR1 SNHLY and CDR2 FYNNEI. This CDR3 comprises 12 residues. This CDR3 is CASNRQGSPLHF. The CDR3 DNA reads TGTGCCAGCAACCGACAGGGGTCACCCCTCCACTTT.

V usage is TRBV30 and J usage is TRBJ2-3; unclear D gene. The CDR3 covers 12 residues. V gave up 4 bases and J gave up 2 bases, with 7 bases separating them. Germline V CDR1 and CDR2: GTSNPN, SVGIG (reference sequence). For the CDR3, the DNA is TGTGCCTGGATCCAGAACACAGATACGCAGTATTTT. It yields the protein CAWIQNTDTQYF.

CDR3 in amino acids: CASSPQGQGQNEQFF. CDR3 bases: TGTGCCAGCAGCCCCCAGGGACAGGGGCAGAATGAGCAGTTCTTC. The chain is built from TRBV9 and TRBJ2-1; TRBD1 aligns across 10 bases. V was clipped by 4 bases and J by 7 bases; unmatched bases: 8. Germline V gene data show CDR1 as SGDLS and CDR2 as YYNGEE. CDR3 size: 15 residues.

CDR3 region: CASSQATATEAFF. The CDR3 region has the DNA TGTGCCAGCAGCCAGGCGACAGCTACTGAAGCTTTCTTT. The V call is TRBV14, the J call TRBJ1-1; tentatively, D is TRBD1 (5 bases). This CDR3 has 13 residues. V was cut by 3 bases and J by 5 bases, with 10 bases left in between. Looked up from germline, CDR1 is SGHDN and CDR2 is FVKESK.

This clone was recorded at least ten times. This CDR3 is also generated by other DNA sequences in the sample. The CDR3 sequence is CASSLTGTSYEQYF. The CDR3 bases are TGTGCCAGCAGCTTAACCGGGACTTCCTACGAGCAGTACTTC. The V call is TRBV5-5, the J call TRBJ2-7, with D perhaps matching TRBD2 (6 bases). The CDR3 consists of 14 residues. Trimming cost V 2 bases and J 1 base, with 10 bases left between them. The germline V gene encodes CDR1 SGHKS and CDR2 YYEKEE (reference sequence).

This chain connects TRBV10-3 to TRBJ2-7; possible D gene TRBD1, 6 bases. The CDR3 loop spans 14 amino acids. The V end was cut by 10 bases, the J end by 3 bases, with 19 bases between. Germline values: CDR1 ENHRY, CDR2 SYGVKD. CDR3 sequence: CATQPGTIHYEQYF. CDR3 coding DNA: TGTGCCACCCAGCCCGGGACAATCCACTACGAGCAGTACTTC.